Listed below are T cell receptor beta chains from one sample, sequenced in a study of CD8 T cells in Susac syndrome. Using its own MiXCR run on the immunoSEQ multiplex PCR reads, TCRdb lists one record per CDR3 protein. The table records roughly 200,000 distinct CDR3 sequences, roughly 95% of them present only once. Sequencing input: CD4+ T cells from PBMCs. Receptors were obtained from a human donor in good health. Each CDR3 is given without its conserved first and last residue. The order of the fields is J gene, V gene, D gene, CDR3 protein. D genes are given only for firm matches.

TRBJ2-3 TRBV29-1 . SVAHYSSTDTQY
TRBJ2-1 TRBV27 TRBD2 ASASSGGPYNEQF
TRBJ2-5 TRBV20-1 . SAIRLEETQY
TRBJ2-5 TRBV7-3 TRBD2 ASSRTSGVQETQY
TRBJ2-3 TRBV13 . ASATGRTDTQY
TRBJ2-1 TRBV29-1 TRBD1 SVGQYNEQF
TRBJ2-4 TRBV5-4 . ASSHGGTKNIQY
TRBJ2-5 TRBV29-1 . SVEDSVRETQY
TRBJ2-1 TRBV15 . ATSLGPRSYNEQF
TRBJ1-4 TRBV29-1 TRBD1 SVGDREVPGNEKLF